Presented here are 13 T cell receptor beta chains from one specimen sequenced in a study of cytomegalovirus exposure and HLA in healthy donors. A multiplex PCR was run with 60 Vbeta primers and 13 Jbeta primers. Generated by immunoSEQ multiplex PCR, the TCRdb table keeps only in-frame clones and is missing some. Among some 120,000 clones listed, about 80% were seen once. Specimen: PBMCs. These receptors came from a middle-aged man in good health and CMV-seronegative.

This rearrangement joins TRBV20-1 to TRBJ1-2; maybe TRBD1 (5 bases). The length of the CDR3 is 11 residues. Per germline, CDR1 DFQATT and CDR2 SNEGSKA (reference sequence). V was cut by 6 bases and J by 6 bases, with 11 bases left in between. CDR3 loop: CSAILRDGYTF. The DNA of the CDR3 is TGCAGTGCCATACTCAGGGATGGCTACACCTTC.

A single count supports this clone. This chain joins TRBV7-2 and TRBJ2-7; TRBD1 is a possible D gene (5 bases). The V gene lost 1 base and the J gene lost 6 bases, with 13 bases spanning the gap. Germline loops: CDR1 SGHTA, CDR2 FQGNSA. This CDR3 contains 14 residues. CDR3 in DNA: TGTGCCAGCAGCTTAGAAGGCCAAAGGGGCGAGCAGTACTTC. This gives the protein CASSLEGQRGEQYF.

The V gene is TRBV19, the J gene TRBJ2-2, with D perhaps matching TRBD2 (5 bases). The V end was cut by 3 bases, the J end by 1 base, with 9 bases between. The CDR3 is 15 amino acids. The germline gives CDR1 LNHDA, CDR2 SQIVND (reference sequence). As DNA, the CDR3 is TGTGCCAGTAGTATCCTAGCTGGGAACACCGGGGAGCTGTTTTTT. It codes for CASSILAGNTGELFF.

This clone was recorded once. CDR3 sequence reads: CASSPGKAVSYNEQFF. CDR3 in DNA: TGTGCCAGCTCACCAGGTAAAGCGGTATCCTACAATGAGCAGTTCTTC. This chain joins TRBV18 and TRBJ2-1, with a tentative D call TRBD2 (5 bases). Germline values: CDR1 KGHSH, CDR2 LQKENI. V lost 2 bases and J 1 base, leaving 12 bases between the germline ends. CDR3 length: 16 amino acids.

The chain is built from TRBV5-4 and TRBJ1-2; TRBD1 matches 7 bases. Germline V gives CDR1 SGHNT, CDR2 YYREEE (reference sequence). V lost 1 base, J lost 6 bases, and 9 bases stayed unmatched. The CDR3 spans 15 residues. For the CDR3, the DNA is TGTGCCAGCAGCTTGACGACAGGGATGAAGAATGGCTACACCTTC. The encoded protein is CASSLTTGMKNGYTF.

The rearrangement joins TRBV5-4 to TRBJ2-7, with D possibly matching TRBD2 (5 bases). Trimming removed 3 bases from V and 0 bases from J, with 10 bases in between. The CDR3 spans 14 residues. Per the germline V gene, CDR1 is SGHNT and CDR2 is YYREEE (reference sequence). The CDR3 nucleotides read TGTGCCAGCAGCTCCGAGGGTAGCTCCTACGAGCAGTACTTC. As protein: CASSSEGSSYEQYF.

This chain connects TRBV7-2 to TRBJ2-1, with TRBD2 matching 11 bases. Germline assignment: CDR1 SGHTA and CDR2 FQGNSA. Trimming took 5 bases from V and 4 from J; bases not matched to a gene: 10. The CDR3 is 17 residues long. As DNA, the CDR3 is TGTGCCAGCAGCCCATCTCCAACTAGCGGGAGATACAATGAGCAGTTCTTC. This gives the protein CASSPSPTSGRYNEQFF.

J is TRBJ1-4 and V is TRBV6-6, with TRBD1 as a possible D gene (5 bases). Germline loops: CDR1 MNHNY, CDR2 SVGAGI (reference sequence). This CDR3 has 15 residues. Deletions cut 0 bases from V and 5 bases from J, with 10 bases between. CDR3 sequence (DNA): TGTGCCAGCAGTTACTCCGCAGGGATGAATGAAAAACTGTTTTTT. Encoded protein: CASSYSAGMNEKLFF.

J is TRBJ2-7 and V is TRBV19, with 8 bases lining up with TRBD2. Trimming at V came to 1 base and at J to 4 bases, leaving 9 bases not matched to a gene. The CDR3 has 16 residues. Germline-derived CDR1 and CDR2 are LNHDA and SQIVND (reference sequence). This CDR3 reads CASSIGASGFAYEQYF. The CDR3 DNA is TGTGCCAGTAGTATAGGGGCTAGCGGGTTCGCTTACGAGCAGTACTTC.

This clone was observed a handful of times. The gene calls are TRBV5-4 and TRBJ1-1, with 8 bases that match TRBD1. The CDR3 runs 16 residues. Germline V CDR1 and CDR2: SGHNT, YYREEE (reference sequence). The V and J ends lost 3 bases and 9 bases, in that order; junction bases with no gene match: 16. DNA of the CDR3: TGTGCCAGCAGCTCGGGGACAGGCGTTAGACGAACGCAAGCTTTCTTT. Its protein is CASSSGTGVRRTQAFF.

The genes are TRBV6-6 and TRBJ2-3, with D maybe TRBD1 (5 bases). V lost 2 bases, J lost 0 bases, and 6 bases lay in between. Per the germline V gene, CDR1 is MNHNY and CDR2 is SVGAGI (reference sequence). The CDR3 loop spans 14 amino acids. CDR3 DNA: TGTGCCAGCAGTTACGACAGTAGCACAGATACGCAGTATTTT. Amino acids: CASSYDSSTDTQYF.

The V call is TRBV2, the J call TRBJ2-5; D might be TRBD1 (5 bases). Trimming removed 6 bases from V and 1 base from J, with 12 bases in between. The CDR3 sequence is 14 residues long. Germline values: CDR1 SNHLY, CDR2 FYNNEI. CDR3 nucleotides: TGTGCCAGCAGCCGGTCCCAGGGCCAAGAGACCCAGTACTTC. Translated: CASSRSQGQETQYF.

Comments on this clone: Other DNA sequences in the sample encode the same CDR3. The genes are TRBV9 and TRBJ1-4, with 8 bases that match TRBD1. The CDR3 sequence is 14 residues long. V shed 3 bases and J 7 bases; nucleotides not matched to a gene: 5. In germline, CDR1 is SGDLS, CDR2 YYNGEE. CDR3 protein: CASSATTGGEKLFF. The CDR3 nucleotides read TGTGCCAGCAGCGCAACAACAGGGGGTGAAAAACTGTTTTTT.